This note documents a single T cell receptor beta chain sequence. The data are from a study of cytomegalovirus exposure and HLA in healthy donors. PCR used 60 Vbeta primers and 13 Jbeta primers. Data came from immunoSEQ multiplex PCR; TCRdb stores just in-frame clones and leaves some out. Of more than 110,000 clones listed, 80% are singletons. The material sequenced was PBMCs. This sequence was found in a man aged 30 to 39 in good health and CMV-seronegative.

As DNA, the CDR3 is TGTGCCAGCAGACAACAGGGGGCCAACACAGATACGCAGTATTTT. Protein sequence: CASRQQGANTDTQYF. The rearrangement links TRBV2 to TRBJ2-3, with 9 bases lining up with TRBD1. In germline, CDR1 is SNHLY, CDR2 FYNNEI. The CDR3 is made up of 15 amino acids. J was trimmed by 2 bases and V by 6 bases; bases with no gene match: 6.